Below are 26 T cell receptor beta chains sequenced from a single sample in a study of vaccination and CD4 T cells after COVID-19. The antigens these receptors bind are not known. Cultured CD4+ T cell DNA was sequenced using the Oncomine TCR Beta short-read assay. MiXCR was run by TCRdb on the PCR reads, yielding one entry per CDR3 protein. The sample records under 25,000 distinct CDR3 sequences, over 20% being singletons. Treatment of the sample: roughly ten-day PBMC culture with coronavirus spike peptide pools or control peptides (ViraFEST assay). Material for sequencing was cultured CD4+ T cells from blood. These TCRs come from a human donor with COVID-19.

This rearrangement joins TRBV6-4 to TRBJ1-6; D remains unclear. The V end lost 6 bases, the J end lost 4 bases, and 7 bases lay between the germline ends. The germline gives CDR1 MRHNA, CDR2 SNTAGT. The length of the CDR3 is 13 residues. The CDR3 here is CASRRDYNSPLHF. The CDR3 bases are TGTGCCAGCAGGAGGGATTATAATTCACCCCTCCACTTT.

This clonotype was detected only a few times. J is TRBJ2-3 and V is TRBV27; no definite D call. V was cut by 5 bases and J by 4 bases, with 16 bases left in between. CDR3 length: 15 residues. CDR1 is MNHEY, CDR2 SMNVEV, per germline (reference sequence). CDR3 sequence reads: CASSPILVGADTQYF. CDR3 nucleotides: TGTGCCAGCAGTCCTATTTTGGTGGGTGCAGATACGCAGTATTTT.

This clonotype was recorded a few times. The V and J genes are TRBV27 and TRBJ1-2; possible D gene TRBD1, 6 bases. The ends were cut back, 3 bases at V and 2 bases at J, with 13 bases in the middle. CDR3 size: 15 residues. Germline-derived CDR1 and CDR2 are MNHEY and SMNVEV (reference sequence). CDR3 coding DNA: TGTGCCAGCAGTTTTCAGGGGACCTTAAACTATGGCTACACCTTC. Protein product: CASSFQGTLNYGYTF.

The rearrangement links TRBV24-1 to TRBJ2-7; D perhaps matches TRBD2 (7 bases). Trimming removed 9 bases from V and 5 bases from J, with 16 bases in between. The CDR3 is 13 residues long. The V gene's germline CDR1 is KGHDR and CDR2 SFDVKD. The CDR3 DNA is TGTGCCACCTCTGAGGGGGGGCGGCACGAGCAGTACTTC. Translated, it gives CATSEGGRHEQYF.

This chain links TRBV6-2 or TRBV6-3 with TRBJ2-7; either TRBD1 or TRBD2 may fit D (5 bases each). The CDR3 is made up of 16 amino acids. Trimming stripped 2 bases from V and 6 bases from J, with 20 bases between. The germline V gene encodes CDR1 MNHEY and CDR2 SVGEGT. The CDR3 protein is CASSYRLGPPTLEQYF. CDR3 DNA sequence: TGTGCCAGCAGTTACCGGCTGGGACCCCCTACGCTCGAGCAGTACTTC.

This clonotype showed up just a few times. CDR3 sequence: CSASVAEKEAFF. As DNA, the CDR3 is TGCAGTGCTAGTGTCGCGGAAAAAGAGGCTTTCTTT. The chain links TRBV20-1 to TRBJ1-1; no reliable D call. The CDR3 consists of 12 residues. Trimming pared 3 bases from V and 11 bases from J, leaving 16 bases between. Germline CDR1 is DFQATT and CDR2 is SNEGSKA (reference sequence).

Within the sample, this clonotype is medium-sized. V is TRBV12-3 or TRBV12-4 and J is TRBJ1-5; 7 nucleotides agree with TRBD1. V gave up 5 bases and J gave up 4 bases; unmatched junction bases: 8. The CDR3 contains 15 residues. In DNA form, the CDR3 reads TGTGCCAGCAGTCGAGACAGGGCCCGAAATCAGCCCCAGCATTTT. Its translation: CASSRDRARNQPQHF.

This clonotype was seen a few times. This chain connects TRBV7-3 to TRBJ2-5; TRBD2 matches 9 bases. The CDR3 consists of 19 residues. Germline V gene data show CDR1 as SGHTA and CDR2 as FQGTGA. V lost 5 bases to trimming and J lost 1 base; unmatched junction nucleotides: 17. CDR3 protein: CASSLRQKGLAGTQETQYF. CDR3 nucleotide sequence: TGTGCCAGCAGCCTACGCCAAAAGGGGCTAGCGGGGACCCAAGAGACCCAGTACTTC.

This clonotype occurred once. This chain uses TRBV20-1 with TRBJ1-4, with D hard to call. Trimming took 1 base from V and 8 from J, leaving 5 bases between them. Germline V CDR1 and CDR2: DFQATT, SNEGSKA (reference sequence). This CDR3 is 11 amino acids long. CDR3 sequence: CSARGKEKLFF. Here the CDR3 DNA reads TGCAGTGCTAGAGGGAAAGAAAAACTGTTTTTT.

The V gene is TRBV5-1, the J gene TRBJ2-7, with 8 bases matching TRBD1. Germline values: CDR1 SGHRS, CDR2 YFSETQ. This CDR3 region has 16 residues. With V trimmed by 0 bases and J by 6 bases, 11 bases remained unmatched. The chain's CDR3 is CASSLERPGGHVEQYF. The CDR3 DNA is TGCGCCAGCAGCTTGGAACGTCCAGGGGGCCACGTCGAGCAGTACTTC. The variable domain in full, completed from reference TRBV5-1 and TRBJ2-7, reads KAGVTQTPRYLIKTRGQQVTLSCSPISGHRSVSWYQQTPGQGLQFLFEYFSETQRNKGNFPGRFSGRQFSNSRSEMNVSTLELGDSALYLCASSLERPGGHVEQYFGPGTRLTVT.

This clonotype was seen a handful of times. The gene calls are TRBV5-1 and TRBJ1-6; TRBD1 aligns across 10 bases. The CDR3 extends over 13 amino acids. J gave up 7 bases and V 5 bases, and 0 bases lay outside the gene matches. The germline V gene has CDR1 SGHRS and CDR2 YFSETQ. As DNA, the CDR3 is TGCGCCAGCAGGGGACAGGGGAATTCACCCCTCCACTTT. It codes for CASRGQGNSPLHF. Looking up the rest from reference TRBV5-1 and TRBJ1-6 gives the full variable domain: KAGVTQTPRYLIKTRGQQVTLSCSPISGHRSVSWYQQTPGQGLQFLFEYFSETQRNKGNFPGRFSGRQFSNSRSEMNVSTLELGDSALYLCASRGQGNSPLHFGNGTRLTVT.

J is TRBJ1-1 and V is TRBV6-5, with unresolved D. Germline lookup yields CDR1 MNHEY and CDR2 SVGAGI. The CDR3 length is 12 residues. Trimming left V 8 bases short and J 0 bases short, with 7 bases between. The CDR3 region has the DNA TGTGCCAGCGGTTTCATGAACACTGAAGCTTTCTTT. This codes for CASGFMNTEAFF.

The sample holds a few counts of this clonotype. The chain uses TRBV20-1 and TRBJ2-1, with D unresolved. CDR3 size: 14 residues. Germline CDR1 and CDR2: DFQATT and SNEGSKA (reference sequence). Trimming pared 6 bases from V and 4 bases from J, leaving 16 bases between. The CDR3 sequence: CSAHSFRPYNEQFF. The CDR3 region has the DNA TGCAGTGCCCACTCGTTTAGGCCTTACAATGAGCAGTTCTTC.

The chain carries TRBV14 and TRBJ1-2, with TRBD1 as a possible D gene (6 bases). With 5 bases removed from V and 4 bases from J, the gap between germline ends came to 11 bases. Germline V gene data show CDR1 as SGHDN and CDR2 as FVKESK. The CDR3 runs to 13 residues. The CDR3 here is CASSLTGPYGYTF. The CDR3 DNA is TGTGCCAGCAGCTTGACAGGTCCCTATGGCTACACCTTC.

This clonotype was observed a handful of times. The CDR3 DNA reads as TGTGCCAGCAGTTTTCCGGACAGCCCCCTCAGCCACAATGAAAAACTGTTTTTT. This codes for CASSFPDSPLSHNEKLFF. The rearrangement uses TRBV27 and TRBJ1-4; tentative D call: TRBD1 (6 bases). The ends were cut back, 3 bases at V and 5 bases at J, with 22 bases in the middle. The CDR3 has 18 amino acids. Germline CDR1 reads MNHEY; CDR2 reads SMNVEV (reference sequence).

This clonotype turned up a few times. CDR3 nucleotide sequence: TGTGCCAGCAGCCCCCGCGGGGTGAAGAATTCACCCCTCCACTTT. Translating it yields CASSPRGVKNSPLHF. The J gene is TRBJ1-6, the V gene TRBV7-2; D not certain. Germline CDR1 SGHTA, CDR2 FQGNSA. V was cut by 5 bases and J by 7 bases, with 15 bases left in between. The CDR3 sequence is 15 residues long.

For the CDR3, the DNA is TGTGCCAGCAGCTTAGTAGCAGGGGGGTCCTATAATTCACCCCTCCACTTT. Residues: CASSLVAGGSYNSPLHF. The rearrangement links TRBV11-3 to TRBJ1-6; 7 bases map to TRBD1. The V gene's germline CDR1 is SGHNT and CDR2 YENEEA. V lost 1 base to trimming and J lost 1 base; unmatched junction nucleotides: 4. The CDR3 loop spans 17 amino acids.

This CDR3 reads CASSDPGQIYGYTF. The CDR3 DNA reads TGTGCCAGCAGTGACCCGGGACAGATCTATGGCTACACCTTC. The gene calls are TRBV25-1 and TRBJ1-2, with 7 bases lining up with TRBD1. The CDR3 runs to 14 residues. CDR1 is MGHDK and CDR2 is SYGVNS in the germline V gene. The J segment lost 4 bases and the V segment lost 3 bases, leaving 5 bases of the junction unmatched.

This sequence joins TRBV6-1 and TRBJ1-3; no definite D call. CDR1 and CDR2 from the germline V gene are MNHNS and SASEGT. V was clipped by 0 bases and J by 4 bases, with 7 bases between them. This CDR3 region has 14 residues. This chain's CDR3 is CASSEAGFGNTIYF. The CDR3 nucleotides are TGTGCCAGCAGTGAAGCGGGGTTCGGAAACACCATATATTTT.

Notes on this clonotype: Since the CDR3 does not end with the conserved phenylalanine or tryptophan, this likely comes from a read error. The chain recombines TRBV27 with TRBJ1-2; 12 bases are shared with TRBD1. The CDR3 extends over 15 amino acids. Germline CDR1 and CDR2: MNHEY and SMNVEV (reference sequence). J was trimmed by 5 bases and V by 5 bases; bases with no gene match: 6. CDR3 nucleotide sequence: TGTGCCAGCAGTCCCCGGGACAGGGGGCTGTATGGCTACACCCTC. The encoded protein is CASSPRDRGLYGYTL.

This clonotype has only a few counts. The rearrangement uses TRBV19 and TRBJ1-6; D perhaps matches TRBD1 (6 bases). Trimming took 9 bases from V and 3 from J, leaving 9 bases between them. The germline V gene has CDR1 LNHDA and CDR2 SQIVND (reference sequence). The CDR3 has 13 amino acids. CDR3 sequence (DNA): TGTGCCAGCCGGGACATCTATAATTCACCCCTCCACTTT. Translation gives CASRDIYNSPLHF.

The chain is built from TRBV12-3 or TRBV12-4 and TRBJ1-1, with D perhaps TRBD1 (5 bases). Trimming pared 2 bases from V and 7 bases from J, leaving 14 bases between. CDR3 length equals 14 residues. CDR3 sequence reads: CASSLWGNLGEAFF. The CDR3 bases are TGTGCCAGCAGTTTATGGGGGAATTTGGGTGAAGCTTTCTTT.

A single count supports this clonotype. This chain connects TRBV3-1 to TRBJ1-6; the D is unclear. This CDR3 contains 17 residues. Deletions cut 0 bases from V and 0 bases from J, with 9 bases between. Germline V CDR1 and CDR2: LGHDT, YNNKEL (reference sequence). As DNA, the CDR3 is TGTGCCAGCAGCCAAGATCAGGCAAGCTCCTATAATTCACCCCTCCACTTT. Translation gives CASSQDQASSYNSPLHF.

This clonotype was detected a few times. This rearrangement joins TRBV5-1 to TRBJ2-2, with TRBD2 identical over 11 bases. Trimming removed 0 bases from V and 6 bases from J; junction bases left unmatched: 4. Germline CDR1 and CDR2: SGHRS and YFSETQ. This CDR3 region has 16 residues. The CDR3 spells CASSLVGTSGAGELFF. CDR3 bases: TGCGCCAGCAGCTTGGTCGGGACTAGCGGTGCCGGGGAGCTGTTTTTT.

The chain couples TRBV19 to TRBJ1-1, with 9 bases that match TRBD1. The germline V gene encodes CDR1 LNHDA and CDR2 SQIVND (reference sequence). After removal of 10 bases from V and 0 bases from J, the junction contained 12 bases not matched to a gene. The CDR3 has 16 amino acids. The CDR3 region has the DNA TGTGCCACACTCCCCGACAGGGGGGTAATGAACACTGAAGCTTTCTTT. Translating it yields CATLPDRGVMNTEAFF. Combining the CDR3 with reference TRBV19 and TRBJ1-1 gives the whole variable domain DGGITQSPKYLFRKEGQNVTLSCEQNLNHDAMYWYRQDPGQGLRLIYYSQIVNDFQKGDIAEGYSVSREKKESFPLTVTSAQKNPTAFYLCATLPDRGVMNTEAFFGQGTRLTVV.

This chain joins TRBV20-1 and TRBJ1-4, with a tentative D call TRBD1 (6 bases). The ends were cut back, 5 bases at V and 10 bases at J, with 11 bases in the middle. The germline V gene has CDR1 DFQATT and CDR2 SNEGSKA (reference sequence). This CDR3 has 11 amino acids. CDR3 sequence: CSAGAGVKLFF. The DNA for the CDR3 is TGCAGTGCTGGGGCAGGGGTAAAACTGTTTTTT.